Listed below are T cell receptor beta chains from one sample, sequenced in a study of beta chain features in type 1 diabetes. The data were produced by immunoSEQ multiplex PCR, yet TCRdb's version contains in-frame clones alone and is incomplete. The sample shows about 13,000 clones, around 43% of them seen only once. Sample: stem cell memory CD4+ T cells from blood. The receptors here all came from a man between 18 and 29 years old in good health. Each CDR3 is given with its conserved first and last residue. The D gene is left open where the match is weak. Clone size is shown for a subset of rows, as once, few, many or a class of expanded clone.

cdr3_nt: TGTGCCTGGAGTCCAGGGGGAGGTGAAAAACTGTTTTTT
cdr3_aa: CAWSPGGGEKLFF
v_call: TRBV30
d_call: TRBD1
clone_size: .
j_call: TRBJ1-4

cdr3_nt: TGCGCCAGCAGCCTGGGAGGGGGCGGCAAGGGCGAGCAGTACTTC
cdr3_aa: CASSLGGGGKGEQYF
v_call: TRBV5-1
d_call: .
clone_size: .
j_call: TRBJ2-7

cdr3_nt: TGTGCCAGCAGCAGGGGGACATCCTACGAGCAGTACTTC
cdr3_aa: CASSRGTSYEQYF
v_call: TRBV6-5
d_call: TRBD1
clone_size: .
j_call: TRBJ2-7

cdr3_nt: TGTGCCAGCAGTTACGAGCAGGGGACTGAAGCTTTCTTT
cdr3_aa: CASSYEQGTEAFF
v_call: TRBV6-5
d_call: .
clone_size: few
j_call: TRBJ1-1

cdr3_nt: TGTGCCTGGGCGGGACAGGATAATGAAAAACTGTTTTTT
cdr3_aa: CAWAGQDNEKLFF
v_call: TRBV30
d_call: TRBD1
clone_size: .
j_call: TRBJ1-4

cdr3_nt: TGTGCCAGCAGCTTAGCAAGCGGGGGGGCCCTTGGGCAGTACTTC
cdr3_aa: CASSLASGGALGQYF
v_call: TRBV7-2
d_call: TRBD2
clone_size: .
j_call: TRBJ2-7

cdr3_nt: TGTGCCAGCAGCTTGGTTGCCCAGGGGGCTAGTGGCTACACCTTC
cdr3_aa: CASSLVAQGASGYTF
v_call: TRBV5-6
d_call: TRBD1
clone_size: few
j_call: TRBJ1-2

cdr3_nt: TGTGCCAGCAGCGGACTAGCGGGGGGGGTTTTTGAGCAGTTCTTC
cdr3_aa: CASSGLAGGVFEQFF
v_call: TRBV9
d_call: TRBD2
clone_size: .
j_call: TRBJ2-1

cdr3_nt: TGTGCCATCAGTGACCCAGGGGCACCTGGGGCCAACGTCCTGACTTTC
cdr3_aa: CAISDPGAPGANVLTF
v_call: TRBV10-3
d_call: .
clone_size: few
j_call: TRBJ2-6

cdr3_nt: TGTGCCAGCAGCATAGCGGGGGCCCGCACAGATACGCAGTATTTT
cdr3_aa: CASSIAGARTDTQYF
v_call: TRBV5-4
d_call: TRBD2
clone_size: .
j_call: TRBJ2-3

cdr3_nt: TGCAGCATTGATCGGTTAATTTCGGCAGGGGGCTACAATGAGCAGTTCTTC
cdr3_aa: CSIDRLISAGGYNEQFF
v_call: TRBV29-1
d_call: TRBD1
clone_size: .
j_call: TRBJ2-1

cdr3_nt: TGTGCCAGCAGCTGGGCATTACAAGAGACCCAGTACTTC
cdr3_aa: CASSWALQETQYF
v_call: TRBV5-5
d_call: .
clone_size: .
j_call: TRBJ2-5

cdr3_nt: TGTGCCAGCAGCGCGAGCGGGGGCGAAGAGACCCAGTACTTC
cdr3_aa: CASSASGGEETQYF
v_call: TRBV7-2
d_call: TRBD2
clone_size: .
j_call: TRBJ2-5